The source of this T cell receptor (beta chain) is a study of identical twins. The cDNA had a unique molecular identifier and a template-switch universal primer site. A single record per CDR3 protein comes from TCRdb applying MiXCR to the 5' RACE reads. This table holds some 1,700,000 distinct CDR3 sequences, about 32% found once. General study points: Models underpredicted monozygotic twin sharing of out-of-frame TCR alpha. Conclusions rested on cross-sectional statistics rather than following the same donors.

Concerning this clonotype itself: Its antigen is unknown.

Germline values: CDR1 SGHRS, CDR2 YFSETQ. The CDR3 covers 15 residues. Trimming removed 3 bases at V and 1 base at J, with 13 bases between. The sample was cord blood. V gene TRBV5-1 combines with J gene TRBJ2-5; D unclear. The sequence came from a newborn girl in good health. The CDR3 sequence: CASSSTLTFQETQYF. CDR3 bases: TGCGCCAGCAGCTCCACCCTAACGTTCCAAGAGACCCAGTACTTC.